The 8 T cell receptor beta chains in this list originate from one sample, sequenced in a study of T cells expressing NK-cell markers. For each CDR3 protein, TCRdb gives one entry from its re-call of the 5' RACE reads, without DNA. The sample's table shows about 450,000 distinct CDR3 sequences. The sequenced material came from blood T cells: a sorted CD56 or NKG2C T cell subset, CD4+ or CD8+ T cells, or bulk PBMC T cells (not recorded which). The receptors stem from a woman aged 18 to 75 in good health.

This sequence joins TRBV7-8 and TRBJ2-7; no DNA is available, so the TRBD2 call from TCRdb remains unchecked. This CDR3 is 17 amino acids long. Per germline, CDR1 SGHVS and CDR2 FQNEAQ. CDR3: CASSLGSSGGIPREQYF.

V and J are TRBV29-1 and TRBJ1-1; TCRdb selects TRBD1, and the lack of DNA leaves this call unchecked. This CDR3 spans 12 amino acids. CDR1 SQVTM and CDR2 ANQGSEA come from the germline V gene. CDR3 in amino acids: CSVTRGYTEAFF.

J is TRBJ2-7 and V is TRBV19; the D call of TRBD2 rests on TCRdb alone, since no DNA is present to check it. Germline-derived CDR1 and CDR2 are LNHDA and SQIVND (reference sequence). The CDR3 totals 14 residues. CDR3 amino acids: CASSIGTVAYEQYF.

The V and J genes are TRBV5-6 and TRBJ2-2; TCRdb's D call of TRBD2 is untestable without DNA. The CDR3 runs to 14 residues. Germline CDR1 is SGHDT and CDR2 is YYEEEE. The CDR3 protein is CASSLRGGTGELFF.

V usage is TRBV18 and J usage is TRBJ1-3. CDR3 size: 16 residues. The V gene's germline CDR1 is KGHSH and CDR2 LQKENI. The CDR3 loop reads CASSQGGPFSGNTIYF.

CDR3 residues: CASSLAPTLAGGQETQYF. The chain combines TRBV5-5 with TRBJ2-5; TCRdb designates TRBD2, a call that cannot be tested without DNA. The CDR3 length is 18 residues. Germline V CDR1 and CDR2: SGHKS, YYEKEE (reference sequence).

This chain joins TRBV24-1 and TRBJ1-6. The germline gives CDR1 KGHDR, CDR2 SFDVKD. The CDR3 spans 15 residues. CDR3 protein: CATSQPGLTNSPLHF.

The genes are TRBV20-1 and TRBJ1-2. This CDR3 contains 15 residues. Per germline, CDR1 DFQATT and CDR2 SNEGSKA (reference sequence). The CDR3 is CSVPIGGAILNGYTF.